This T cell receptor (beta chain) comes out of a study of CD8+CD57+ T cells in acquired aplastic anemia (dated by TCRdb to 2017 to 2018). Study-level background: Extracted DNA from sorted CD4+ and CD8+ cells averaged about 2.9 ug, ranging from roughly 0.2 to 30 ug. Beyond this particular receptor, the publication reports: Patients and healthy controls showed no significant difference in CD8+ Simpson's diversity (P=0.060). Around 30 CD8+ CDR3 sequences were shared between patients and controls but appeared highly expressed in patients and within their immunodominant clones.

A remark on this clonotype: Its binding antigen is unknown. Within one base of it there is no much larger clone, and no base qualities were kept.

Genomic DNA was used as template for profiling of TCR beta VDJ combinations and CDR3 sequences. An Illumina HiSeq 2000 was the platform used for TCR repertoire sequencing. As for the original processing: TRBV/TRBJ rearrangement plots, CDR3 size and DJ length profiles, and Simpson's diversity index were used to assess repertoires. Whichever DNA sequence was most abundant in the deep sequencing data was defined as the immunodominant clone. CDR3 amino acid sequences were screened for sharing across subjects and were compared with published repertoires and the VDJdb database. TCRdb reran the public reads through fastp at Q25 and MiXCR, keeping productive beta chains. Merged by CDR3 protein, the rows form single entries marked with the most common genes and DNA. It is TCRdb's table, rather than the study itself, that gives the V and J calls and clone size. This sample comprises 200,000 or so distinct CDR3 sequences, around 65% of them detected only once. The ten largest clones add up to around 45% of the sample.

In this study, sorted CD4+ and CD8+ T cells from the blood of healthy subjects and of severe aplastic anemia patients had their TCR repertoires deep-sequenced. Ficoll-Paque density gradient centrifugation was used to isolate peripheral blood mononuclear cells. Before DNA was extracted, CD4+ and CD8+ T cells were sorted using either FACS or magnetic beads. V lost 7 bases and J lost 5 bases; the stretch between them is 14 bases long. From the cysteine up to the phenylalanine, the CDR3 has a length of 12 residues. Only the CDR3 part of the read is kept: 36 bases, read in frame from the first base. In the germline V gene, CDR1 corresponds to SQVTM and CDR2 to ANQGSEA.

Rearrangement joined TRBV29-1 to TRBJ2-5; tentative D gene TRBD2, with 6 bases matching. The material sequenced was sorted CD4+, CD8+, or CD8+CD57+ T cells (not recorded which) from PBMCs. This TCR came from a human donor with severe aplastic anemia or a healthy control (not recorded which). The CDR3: CSGGLSQETQYF. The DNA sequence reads TGCAGCGGTGGACTATCTCAGGAGACCCAGTACTTC. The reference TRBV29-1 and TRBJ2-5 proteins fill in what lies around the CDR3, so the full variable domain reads SAVISQKPSRDICQRGTSLTIQCQVDSQVTMMFWYRQQPGQSLTLIATANQGSEATYESGFVIDKFPISRPNLTFSTLTVSNMSPEDSSIYLCSGGLSQETQYFGPGTRLLVL.